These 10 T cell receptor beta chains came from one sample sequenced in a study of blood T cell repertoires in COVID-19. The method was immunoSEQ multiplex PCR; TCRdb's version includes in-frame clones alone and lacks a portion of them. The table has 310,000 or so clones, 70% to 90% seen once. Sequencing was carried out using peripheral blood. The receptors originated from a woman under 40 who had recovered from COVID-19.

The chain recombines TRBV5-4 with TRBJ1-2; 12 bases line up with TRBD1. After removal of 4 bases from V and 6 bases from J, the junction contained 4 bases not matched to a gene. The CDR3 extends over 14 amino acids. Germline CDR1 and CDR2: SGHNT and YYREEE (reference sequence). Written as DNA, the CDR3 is TGTGCCAGCAGCACCGGGACAGGGGGCCATGGCTACACCTTC. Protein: CASSTGTGGHGYTF.

For the CDR3, the DNA is TGTGCCAGCAGCAAAGCATCACAGGAGCAGATGAACACTGAAGCTTTCTTT. Amino acids: CASSKASQEQMNTEAFF. The V gene is TRBV21-1, the J gene TRBJ1-1; no DNA check was done on the table's D call, TRBD1. TRBV21-1 is reported as a pseudogene. This CDR3 region has 17 residues.

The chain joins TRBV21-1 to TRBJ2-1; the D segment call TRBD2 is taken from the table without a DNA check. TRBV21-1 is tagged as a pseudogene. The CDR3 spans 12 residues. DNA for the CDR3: TGTGCCAGCAGCAACTATCTGGATGAGCAGTTCTTC. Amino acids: CASSNYLDEQFF.

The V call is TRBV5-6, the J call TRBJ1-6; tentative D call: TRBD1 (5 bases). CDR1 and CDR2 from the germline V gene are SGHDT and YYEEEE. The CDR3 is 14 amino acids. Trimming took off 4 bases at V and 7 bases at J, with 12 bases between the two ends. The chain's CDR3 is CASSRGVGNSPLHF. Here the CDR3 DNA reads TGTGCCAGCAGCCGGGGGGTCGGGAATTCACCCCTCCACTTT.

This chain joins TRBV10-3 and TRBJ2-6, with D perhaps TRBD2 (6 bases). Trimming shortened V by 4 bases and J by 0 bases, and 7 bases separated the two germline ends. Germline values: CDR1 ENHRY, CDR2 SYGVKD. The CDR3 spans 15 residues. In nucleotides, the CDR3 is TGTGCCATCAGTGGCGGGGACTCTGGGGCCAACGTCCTGACTTTC. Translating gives CAISGGDSGANVLTF.

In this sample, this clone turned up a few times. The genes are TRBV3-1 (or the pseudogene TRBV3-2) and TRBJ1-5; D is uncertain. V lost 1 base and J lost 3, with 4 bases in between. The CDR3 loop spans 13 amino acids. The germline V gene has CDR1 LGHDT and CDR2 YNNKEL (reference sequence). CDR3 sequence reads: CASSQVLNQPQHF. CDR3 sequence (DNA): TGTGCCAGCAGCCAAGTTCTCAATCAGCCCCAGCATTTT.

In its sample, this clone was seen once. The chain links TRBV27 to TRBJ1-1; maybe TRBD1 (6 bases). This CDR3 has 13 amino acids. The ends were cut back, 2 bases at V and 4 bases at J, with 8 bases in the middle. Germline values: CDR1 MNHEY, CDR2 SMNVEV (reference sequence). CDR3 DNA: TGTGCCAGCAGTTTAAACAGGGTCACTGAAGCTTTCTTT. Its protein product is CASSLNRVTEAFF.

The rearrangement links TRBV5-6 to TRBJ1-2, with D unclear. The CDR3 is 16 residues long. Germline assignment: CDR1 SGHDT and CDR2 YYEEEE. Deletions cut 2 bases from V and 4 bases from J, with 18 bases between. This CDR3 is CASSFGVGRSGYGYTF. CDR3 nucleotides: TGTGCCAGCAGCTTCGGGGTCGGCCGTTCGGGCTATGGCTACACCTTC.

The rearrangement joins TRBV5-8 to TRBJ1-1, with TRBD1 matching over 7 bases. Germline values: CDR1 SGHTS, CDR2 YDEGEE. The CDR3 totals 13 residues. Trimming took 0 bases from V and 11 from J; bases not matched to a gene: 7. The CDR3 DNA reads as TGTGCCAGCAGCTTGGGACAGGGTATAGGTGCTTTCTTT. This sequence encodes CASSLGQGIGAFF.

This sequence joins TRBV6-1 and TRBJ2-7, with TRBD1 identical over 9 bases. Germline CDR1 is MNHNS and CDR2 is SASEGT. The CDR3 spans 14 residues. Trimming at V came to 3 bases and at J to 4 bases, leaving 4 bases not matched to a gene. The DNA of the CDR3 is TGTGCCAGCAGTGATTGGGGACAGGGTTACGAGCAGTACTTC. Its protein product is CASSDWGQGYEQYF.